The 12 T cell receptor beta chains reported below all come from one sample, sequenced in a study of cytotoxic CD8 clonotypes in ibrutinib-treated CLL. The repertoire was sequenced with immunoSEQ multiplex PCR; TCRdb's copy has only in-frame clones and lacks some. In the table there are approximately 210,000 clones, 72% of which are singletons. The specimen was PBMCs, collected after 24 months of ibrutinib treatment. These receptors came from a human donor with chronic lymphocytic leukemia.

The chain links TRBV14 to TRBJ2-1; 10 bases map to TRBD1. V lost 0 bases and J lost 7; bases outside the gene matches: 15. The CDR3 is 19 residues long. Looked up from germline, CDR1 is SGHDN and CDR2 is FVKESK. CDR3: CASSQDWRQGASSWNEQFF. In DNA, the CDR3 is TGTGCCAGCAGCCAAGATTGGAGACAGGGGGCTTCATCGTGGAATGAGCAGTTCTTC.

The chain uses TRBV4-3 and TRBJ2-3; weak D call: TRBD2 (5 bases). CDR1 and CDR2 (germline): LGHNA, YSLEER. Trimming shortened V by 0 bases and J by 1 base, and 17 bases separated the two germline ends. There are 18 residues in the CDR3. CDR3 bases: TGCGCCAGCAGCCAAGATCTCCCACGCGGGTTGGGCACAGATACGCAGTATTTT. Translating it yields CASSQDLPRGLGTDTQYF.

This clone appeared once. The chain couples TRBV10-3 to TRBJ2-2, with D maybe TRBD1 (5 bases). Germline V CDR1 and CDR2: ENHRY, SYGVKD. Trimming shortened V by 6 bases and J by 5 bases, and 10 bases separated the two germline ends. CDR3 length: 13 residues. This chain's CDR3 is CAISPRVTGELFF. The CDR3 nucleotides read TGTGCCATCAGCCCCAGGGTAACCGGGGAGCTGTTTTTT.

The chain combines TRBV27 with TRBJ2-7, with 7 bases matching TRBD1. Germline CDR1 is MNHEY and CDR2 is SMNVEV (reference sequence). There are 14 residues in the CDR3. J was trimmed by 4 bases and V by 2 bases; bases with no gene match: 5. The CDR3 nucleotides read TGTGCCAGCAGTTTAGGGACAGAGGGTTACGAGCAGTACTTC. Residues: CASSLGTEGYEQYF.

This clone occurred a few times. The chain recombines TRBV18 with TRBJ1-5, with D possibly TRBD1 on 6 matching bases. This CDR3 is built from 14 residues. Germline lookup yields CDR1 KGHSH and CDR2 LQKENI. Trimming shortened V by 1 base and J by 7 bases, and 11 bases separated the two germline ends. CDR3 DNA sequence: TGTGCCAGCTCACCACGACAGGAGGACCAGCCCCAGCATTTT. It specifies CASSPRQEDQPQHF.

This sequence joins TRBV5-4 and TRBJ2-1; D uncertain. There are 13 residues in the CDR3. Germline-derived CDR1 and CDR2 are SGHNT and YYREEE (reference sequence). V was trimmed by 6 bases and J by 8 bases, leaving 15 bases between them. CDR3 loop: CASTPFDSDEQFF. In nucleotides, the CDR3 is TGTGCCAGCACACCCTTTGATTCCGATGAGCAGTTCTTC.

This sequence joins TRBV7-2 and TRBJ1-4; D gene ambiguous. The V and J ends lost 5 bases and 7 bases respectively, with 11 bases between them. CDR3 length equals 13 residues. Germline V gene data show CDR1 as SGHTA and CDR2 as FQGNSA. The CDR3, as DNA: TGTGCCAGCAGCCCATTACGGGGTGAAAAACTGTTTTTT. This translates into CASSPLRGEKLFF.

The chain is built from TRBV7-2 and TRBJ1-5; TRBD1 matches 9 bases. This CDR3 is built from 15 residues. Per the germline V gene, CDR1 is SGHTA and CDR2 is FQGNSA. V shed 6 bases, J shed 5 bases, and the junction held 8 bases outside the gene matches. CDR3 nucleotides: TGTGCCAGCAGTTTGGACAGGGGATTGGATCAGCCCCAGCATTTT. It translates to CASSLDRGLDQPQHF.

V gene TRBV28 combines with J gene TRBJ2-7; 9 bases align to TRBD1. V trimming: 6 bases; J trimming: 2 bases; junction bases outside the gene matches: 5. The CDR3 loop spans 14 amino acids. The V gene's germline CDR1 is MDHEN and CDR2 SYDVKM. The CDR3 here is CASRRTGVPYEQYF. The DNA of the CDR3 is TGTGCCAGCAGGCGGACAGGGGTTCCCTACGAGCAGTACTTC.

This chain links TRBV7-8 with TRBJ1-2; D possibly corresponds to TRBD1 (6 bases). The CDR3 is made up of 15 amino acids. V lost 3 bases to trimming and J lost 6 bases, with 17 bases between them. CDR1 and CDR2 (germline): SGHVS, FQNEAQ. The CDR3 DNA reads TGTGCCAGCAGCTTTCGACGGGACTCAGGGGATGGCTACACCTTC. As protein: CASSFRRDSGDGYTF.

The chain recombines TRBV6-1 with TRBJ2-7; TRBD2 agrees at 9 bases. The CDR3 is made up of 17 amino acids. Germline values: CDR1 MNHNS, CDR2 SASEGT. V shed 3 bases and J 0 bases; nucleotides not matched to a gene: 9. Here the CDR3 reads CASSDPLSGSGSYEQYF. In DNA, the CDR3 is TGTGCCAGCAGTGACCCCCTTAGCGGGAGCGGCTCCTACGAGCAGTACTTC.

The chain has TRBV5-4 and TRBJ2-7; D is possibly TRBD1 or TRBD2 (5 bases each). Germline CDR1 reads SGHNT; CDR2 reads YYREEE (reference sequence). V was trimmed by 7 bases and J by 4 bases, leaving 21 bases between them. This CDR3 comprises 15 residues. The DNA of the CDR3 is TGTGCCAGCCGAGGGCAGGGCGGAGAGAAATACGAGCAGTACTTC. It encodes CASRGQGGEKYEQYF. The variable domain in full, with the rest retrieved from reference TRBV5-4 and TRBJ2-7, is ETGVTQSPTHLIKTRGQQVTLRCSSQSGHNTVSWYQQALGQGPQFIFQYYREEENGRGNFPPRFSGLQFPNYSSELNVNALELDDSALYLCASRGQGGEKYEQYFGPGTRLTVT.